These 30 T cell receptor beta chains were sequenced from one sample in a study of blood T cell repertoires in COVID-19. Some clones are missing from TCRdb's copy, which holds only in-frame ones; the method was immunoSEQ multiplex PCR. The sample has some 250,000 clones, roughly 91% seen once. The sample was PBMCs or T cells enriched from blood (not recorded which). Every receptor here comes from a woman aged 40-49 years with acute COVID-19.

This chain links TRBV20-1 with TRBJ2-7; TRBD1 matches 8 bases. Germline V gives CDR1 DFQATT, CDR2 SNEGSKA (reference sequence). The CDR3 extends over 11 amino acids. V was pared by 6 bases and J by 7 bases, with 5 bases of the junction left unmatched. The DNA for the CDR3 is TGCAGTGCACGGACAGGGATTGAGCAGTACTTC. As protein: CSARTGIEQYF.

The DNA for the CDR3 is TGTGCCAGCAGCGCCCGTCCAGGGAGGGGAAACACCATATATTTT. Translation: CASSARPGRGNTIYF. The chain employs TRBV11-2 and TRBJ1-3, with a weak D call TRBD1 (5 bases). The V end lost 5 bases, the J end lost 4 bases, and 15 bases lay between the germline ends. This CDR3 has 15 residues. Germline V gene sequence: CDR1 SGHAT, CDR2 FQNNGV.

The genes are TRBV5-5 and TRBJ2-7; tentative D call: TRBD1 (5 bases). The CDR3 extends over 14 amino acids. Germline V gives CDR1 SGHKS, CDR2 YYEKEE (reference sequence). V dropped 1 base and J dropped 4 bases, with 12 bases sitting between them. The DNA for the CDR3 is TGTGCCAGCAGCTTGTCGGGCAGGGAATACGAGCAGTACTTC. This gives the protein CASSLSGREYEQYF. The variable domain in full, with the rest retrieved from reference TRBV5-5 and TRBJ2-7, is DAGVTQSPTHLIKTRGQQVTLRCSPISGHKSVSWYQQVLGQGPQFIFQYYEKEERGRGNFPDRFSARQFPNYSSELNVNALLLGDSALYLCASSLSGREYEQYFGPGTRLTVT.

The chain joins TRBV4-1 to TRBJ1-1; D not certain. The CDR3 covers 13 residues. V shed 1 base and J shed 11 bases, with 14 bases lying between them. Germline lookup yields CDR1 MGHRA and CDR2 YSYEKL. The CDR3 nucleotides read TGCGCCAGCAGCCAAGCTCTGTCAGGTCCCGCTTTCTTT. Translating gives CASSQALSGPAFF.

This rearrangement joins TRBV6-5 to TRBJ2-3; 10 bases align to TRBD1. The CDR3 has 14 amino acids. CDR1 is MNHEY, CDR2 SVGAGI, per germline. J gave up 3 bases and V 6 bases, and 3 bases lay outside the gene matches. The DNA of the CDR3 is TGTGCCAGCAGAAGACAGGGGGCAACAGATACGCAGTATTTT. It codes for CASRRQGATDTQYF.

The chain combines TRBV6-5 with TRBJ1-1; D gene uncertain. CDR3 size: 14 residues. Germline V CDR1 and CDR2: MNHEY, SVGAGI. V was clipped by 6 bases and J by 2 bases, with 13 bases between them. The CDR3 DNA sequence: TGTGCCAGCAGGGGGTCGAGGGCCAACACTGAAGCTTTCTTT. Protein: CASRGSRANTEAFF.

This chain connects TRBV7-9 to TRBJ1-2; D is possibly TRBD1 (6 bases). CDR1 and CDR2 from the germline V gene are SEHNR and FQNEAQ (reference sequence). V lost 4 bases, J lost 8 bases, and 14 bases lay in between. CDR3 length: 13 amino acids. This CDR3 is CASSSTGGLGYTF. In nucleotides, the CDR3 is TGTGCCAGCAGCTCTACGGGGGGGCTCGGCTACACCTTC. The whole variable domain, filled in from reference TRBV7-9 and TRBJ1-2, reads DTGVSQNPRHKITKRGQNVTFRCDPISEHNRLYWYRQTLGQGPEFLTYFQNEAQLEKSRLLSDRFSAERPKGSFSTLEIQRTEQGDSAMYLCASSSTGGLGYTFGSGTRLTVV.

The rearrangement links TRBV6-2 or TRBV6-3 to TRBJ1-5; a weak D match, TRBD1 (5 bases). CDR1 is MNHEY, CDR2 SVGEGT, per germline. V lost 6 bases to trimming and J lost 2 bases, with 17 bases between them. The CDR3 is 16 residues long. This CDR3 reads CASSKGLPDGNQPQHF. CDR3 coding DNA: TGTGCCAGCAGCAAGGGACTCCCCGATGGCAATCAGCCCCAGCATTTT.

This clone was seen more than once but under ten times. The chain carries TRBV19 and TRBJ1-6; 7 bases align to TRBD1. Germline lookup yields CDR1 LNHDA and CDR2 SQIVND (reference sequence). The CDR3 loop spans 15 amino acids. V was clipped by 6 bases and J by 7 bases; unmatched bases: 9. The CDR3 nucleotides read TGTGCCAGTAGCCCTCCGGGACAGCCAAATTCACCCCTCCACTTT. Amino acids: CASSPPGQPNSPLHF. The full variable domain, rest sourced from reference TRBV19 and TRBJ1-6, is DGGITQSPKYLFRKEGQNVTLSCEQNLNHDAMYWYRQDPGQGLRLIYYSQIVNDFQKGDIAEGYSVSREKKESFPLTVTSAQKNPTAFYLCASSPPGQPNSPLHFGNGTRLTVT.

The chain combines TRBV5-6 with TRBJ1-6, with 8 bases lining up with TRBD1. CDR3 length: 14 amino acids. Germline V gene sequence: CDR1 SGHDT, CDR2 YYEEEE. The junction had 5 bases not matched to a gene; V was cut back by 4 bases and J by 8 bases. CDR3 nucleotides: TGTGCCAGCAGCCCCGGGACAGGCCATTCACCCCTCCACTTT. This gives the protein CASSPGTGHSPLHF. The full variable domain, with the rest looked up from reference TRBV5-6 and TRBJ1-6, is DAGVTQSPTHLIKTRGQQVTLRCSPKSGHDTVSWYQQALGQGPQFIFQYYEEEERQRGNFPDRFSGHQFPNYSSELNVNALLLGDSALYLCASSPGTGHSPLHFGNGTRLTVT.

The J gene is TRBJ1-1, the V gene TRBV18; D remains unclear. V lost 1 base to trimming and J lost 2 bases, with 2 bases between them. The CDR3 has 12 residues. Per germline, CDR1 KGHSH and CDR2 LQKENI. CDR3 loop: CASSPLNTEAFF. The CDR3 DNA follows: TGTGCCAGCTCACCACTAAACACTGAAGCTTTCTTT.

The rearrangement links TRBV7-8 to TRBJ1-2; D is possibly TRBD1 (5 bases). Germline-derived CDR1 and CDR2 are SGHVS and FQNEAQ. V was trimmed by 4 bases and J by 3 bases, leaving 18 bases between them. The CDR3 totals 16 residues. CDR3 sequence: CASSSLGGPTDYGYTF. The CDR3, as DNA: TGTGCCAGCAGCTCCCTGGGGGGTCCTACGGACTATGGCTACACCTTC.

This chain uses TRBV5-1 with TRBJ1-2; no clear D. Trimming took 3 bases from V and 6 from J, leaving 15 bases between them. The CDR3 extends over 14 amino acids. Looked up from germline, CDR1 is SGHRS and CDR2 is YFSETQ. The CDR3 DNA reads TGCGCCAGCAGCTCTCAGACCGGGTCCCATGGCTACACCTTC. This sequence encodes CASSSQTGSHGYTF.

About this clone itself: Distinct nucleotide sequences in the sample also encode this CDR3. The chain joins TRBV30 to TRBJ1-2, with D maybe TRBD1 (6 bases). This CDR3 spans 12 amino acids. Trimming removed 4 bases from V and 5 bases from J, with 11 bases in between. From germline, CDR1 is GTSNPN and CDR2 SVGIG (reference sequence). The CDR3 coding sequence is TGTGCCTGGACAGGGGATTCGTATGGCTACACCTTC. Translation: CAWTGDSYGYTF.

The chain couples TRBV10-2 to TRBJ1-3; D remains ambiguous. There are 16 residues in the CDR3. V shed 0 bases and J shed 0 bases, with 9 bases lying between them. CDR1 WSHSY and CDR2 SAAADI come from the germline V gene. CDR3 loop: CASSESVASSGNTIYF. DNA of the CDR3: TGCGCCAGCAGTGAGTCGGTAGCTTCCTCTGGAAACACCATATATTTT.

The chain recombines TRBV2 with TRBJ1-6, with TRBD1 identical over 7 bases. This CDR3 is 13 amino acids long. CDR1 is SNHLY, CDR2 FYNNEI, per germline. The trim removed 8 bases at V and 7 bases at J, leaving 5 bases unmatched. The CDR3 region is CASGRDRNSPLHF. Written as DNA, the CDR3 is TGTGCCAGCGGCCGGGACAGAAATTCACCCCTCCACTTT.

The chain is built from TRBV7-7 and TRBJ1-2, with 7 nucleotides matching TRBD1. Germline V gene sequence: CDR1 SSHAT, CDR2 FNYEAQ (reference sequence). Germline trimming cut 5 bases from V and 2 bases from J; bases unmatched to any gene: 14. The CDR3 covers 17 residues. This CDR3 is CASSPSRQGELNYGYTF. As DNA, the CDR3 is TGTGCCAGCAGCCCTTCGAGACAGGGAGAGCTAAACTATGGCTACACCTTC.

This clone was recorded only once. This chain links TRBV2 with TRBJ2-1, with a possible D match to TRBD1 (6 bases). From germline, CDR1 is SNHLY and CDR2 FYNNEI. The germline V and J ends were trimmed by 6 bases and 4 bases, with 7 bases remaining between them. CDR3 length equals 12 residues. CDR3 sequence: CASRQGYNEQFF. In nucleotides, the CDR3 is TGTGCCAGCAGACAGGGATACAATGAGCAGTTCTTC.

This CDR3 reads CASSSGHNNSPLHF. CDR3 DNA sequence: TGTGCCAGCAGCTCCGGACACAATAATTCACCCCTCCACTTT. This chain joins TRBV7-9 and TRBJ1-6, with a tentative D call TRBD1 (5 bases). CDR1 and CDR2 (germline): SEHNR, FQNEAQ (reference sequence). V was clipped by 4 bases and J by 5 bases, with 9 bases between them. The CDR3 is 14 amino acids.

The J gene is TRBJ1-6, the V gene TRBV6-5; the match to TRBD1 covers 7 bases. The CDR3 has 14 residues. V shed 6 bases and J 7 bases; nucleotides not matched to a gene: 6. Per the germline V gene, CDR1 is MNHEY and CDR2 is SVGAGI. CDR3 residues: CASSQTGRNSPLHF. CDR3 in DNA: TGTGCCAGCAGCCAGACAGGGCGGAATTCACCCCTCCACTTT.

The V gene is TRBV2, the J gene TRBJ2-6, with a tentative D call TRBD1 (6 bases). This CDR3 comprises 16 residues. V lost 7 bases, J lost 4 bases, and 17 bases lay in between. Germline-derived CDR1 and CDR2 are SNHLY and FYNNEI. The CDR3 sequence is CASIRDTMAGANVLTF. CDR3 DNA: TGTGCCAGCATAAGGGACACCATGGCAGGGGCCAACGTCCTGACTTTC. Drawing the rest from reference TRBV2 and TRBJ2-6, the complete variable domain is EPEVTQTPSHQVTQMGQEVILRCVPISNHLYFYWYRQILGQKVEFLVSFYNNEISEKSEIFDDQFSVERPDGSNFTLKIRSTKLEDSAMYFCASIRDTMAGANVLTFGAGSRLTVL.

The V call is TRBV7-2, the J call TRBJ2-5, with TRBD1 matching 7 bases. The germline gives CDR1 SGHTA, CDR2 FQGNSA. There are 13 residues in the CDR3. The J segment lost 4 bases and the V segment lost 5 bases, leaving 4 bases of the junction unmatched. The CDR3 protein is CASSPPGGETQYF. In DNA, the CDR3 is TGTGCCAGCAGCCCGCCAGGGGGAGAGACCCAGTACTTC.

CDR3 DNA sequence: TGCAGTGCTAGAACTGTCCGTGAGCAGTTCTTC. This codes for CSARTVREQFF. The rearrangement uses TRBV20-1 and TRBJ2-1; D uncertain. Trimming removed 2 bases from V and 9 bases from J, with 8 bases in between. Germline V lookup: CDR1 DFQATT, CDR2 SNEGSKA (reference sequence). The CDR3 sequence is 11 residues long.

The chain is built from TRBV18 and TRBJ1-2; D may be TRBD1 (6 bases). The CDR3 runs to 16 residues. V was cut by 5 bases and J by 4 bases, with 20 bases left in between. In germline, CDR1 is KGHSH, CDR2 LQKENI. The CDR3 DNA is TGTGCCAGCTCATTAGGACAGAGCCTGGTAGGCTATGGCTACACCTTC. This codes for CASSLGQSLVGYGYTF. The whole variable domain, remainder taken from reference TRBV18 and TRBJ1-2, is NAGVMQNPRHLVRRRGQEARLRCSPMKGHSHVYWYRQLPEEGLKFMVYLQKENIIDESGMPKERFSAEFPKEGPSILRIQQVVRGDSAAYFCASSLGQSLVGYGYTFGSGTRLTVV.

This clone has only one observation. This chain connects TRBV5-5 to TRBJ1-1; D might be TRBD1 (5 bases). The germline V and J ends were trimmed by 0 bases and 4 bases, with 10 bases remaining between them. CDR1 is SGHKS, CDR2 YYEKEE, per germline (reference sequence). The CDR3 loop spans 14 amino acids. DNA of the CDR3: TGTGCCAGCAGCTTGGACCCAGGGTCCACTGAAGCTTTCTTT. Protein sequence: CASSLDPGSTEAFF.

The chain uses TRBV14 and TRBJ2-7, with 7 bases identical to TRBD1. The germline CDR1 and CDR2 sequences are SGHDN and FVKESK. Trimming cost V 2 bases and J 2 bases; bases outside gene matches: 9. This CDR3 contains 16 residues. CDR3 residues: CASSQPRQGRPYEQYF. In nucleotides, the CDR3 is TGTGCCAGCAGCCAACCTAGACAGGGTAGGCCCTACGAGCAGTACTTC.

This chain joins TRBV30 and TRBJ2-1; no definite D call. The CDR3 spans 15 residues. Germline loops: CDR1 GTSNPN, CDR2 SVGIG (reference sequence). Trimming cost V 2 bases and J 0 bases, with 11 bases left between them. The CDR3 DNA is TGTGCCTGGAGTATAATAGCCAGCTCCTACAATGAGCAGTTCTTC. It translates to CAWSIIASSYNEQFF.

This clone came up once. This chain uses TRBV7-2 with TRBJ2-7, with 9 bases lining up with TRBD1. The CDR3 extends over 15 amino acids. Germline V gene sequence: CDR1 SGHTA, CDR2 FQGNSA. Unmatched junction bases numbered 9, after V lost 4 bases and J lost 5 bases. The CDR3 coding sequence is TGTGCCAGCAGCTCCAGGACAGGGGTTTTTGACGAGCAGTACTTC. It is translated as CASSSRTGVFDEQYF.

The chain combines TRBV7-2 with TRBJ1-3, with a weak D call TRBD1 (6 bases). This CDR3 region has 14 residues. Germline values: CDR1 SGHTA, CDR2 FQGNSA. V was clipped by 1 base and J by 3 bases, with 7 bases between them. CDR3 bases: TGTGCCAGCAGCTTAGAGGGGGTTGGAAACACCATATATTTT. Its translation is CASSLEGVGNTIYF.

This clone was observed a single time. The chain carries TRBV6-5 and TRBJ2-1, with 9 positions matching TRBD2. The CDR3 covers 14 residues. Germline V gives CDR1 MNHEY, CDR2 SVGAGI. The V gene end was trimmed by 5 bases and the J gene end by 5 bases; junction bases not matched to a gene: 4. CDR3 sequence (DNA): TGTGCCAGCAGTCCGACTAGCGGTAACAATGAGCAGTTCTTC. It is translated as CASSPTSGNNEQFF.